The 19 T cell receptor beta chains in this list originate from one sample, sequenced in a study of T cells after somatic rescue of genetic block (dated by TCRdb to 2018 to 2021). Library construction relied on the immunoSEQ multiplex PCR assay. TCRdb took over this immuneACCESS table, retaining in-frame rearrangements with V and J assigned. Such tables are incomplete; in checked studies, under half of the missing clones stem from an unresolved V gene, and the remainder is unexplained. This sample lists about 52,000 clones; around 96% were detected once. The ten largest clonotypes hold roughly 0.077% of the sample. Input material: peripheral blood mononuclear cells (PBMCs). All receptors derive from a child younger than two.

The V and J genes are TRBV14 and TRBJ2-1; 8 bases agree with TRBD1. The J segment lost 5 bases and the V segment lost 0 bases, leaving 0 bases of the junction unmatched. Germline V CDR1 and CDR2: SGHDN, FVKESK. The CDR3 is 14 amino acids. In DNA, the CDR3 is TGTGCCAGCAGCCAAGAGGACAGGGACAATGAGCAGTTCTTC. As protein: CASSQEDRDNEQFF. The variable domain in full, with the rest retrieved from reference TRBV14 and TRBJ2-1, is EAGVTQFPSHSVIEKGQTVTLRCDPISGHDNLYWYRRVMGKEIKFLLHFVKESKQDESGMPNNRFLAERTGGTYSTLKVQPAELEDSGVYFCASSQEDRDNEQFFGPGTRLTVL.

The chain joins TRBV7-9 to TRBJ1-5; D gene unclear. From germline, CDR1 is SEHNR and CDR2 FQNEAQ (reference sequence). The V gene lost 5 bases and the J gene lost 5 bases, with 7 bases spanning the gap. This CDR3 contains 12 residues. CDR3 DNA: TGTGCCAGCAGCCACCACTATCAGCCCCAGCATTTT. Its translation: CASSHHYQPQHF.

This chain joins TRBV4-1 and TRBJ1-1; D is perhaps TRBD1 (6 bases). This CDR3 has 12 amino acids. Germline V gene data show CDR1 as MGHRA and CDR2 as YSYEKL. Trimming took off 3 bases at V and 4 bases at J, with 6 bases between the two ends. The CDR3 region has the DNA TGCGCCAGCAGCCAGGGGGCCACTGAAGCTTTCTTT. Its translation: CASSQGATEAFF.

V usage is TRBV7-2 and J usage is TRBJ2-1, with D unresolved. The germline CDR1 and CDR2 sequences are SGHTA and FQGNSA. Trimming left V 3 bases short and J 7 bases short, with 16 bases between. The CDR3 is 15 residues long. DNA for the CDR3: TGTGCCAGCAGCTTTGGGCTAGGGTTGAGGAATGAGCAGTTCTTC. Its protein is CASSFGLGLRNEQFF.

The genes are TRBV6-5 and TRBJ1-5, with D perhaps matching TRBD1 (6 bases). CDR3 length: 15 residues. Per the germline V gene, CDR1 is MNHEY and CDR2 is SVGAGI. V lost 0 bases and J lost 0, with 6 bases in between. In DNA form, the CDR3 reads TGTGCCAGCAGTTACTCGGGACATAGCAATCAGCCCCAGCATTTT. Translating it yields CASSYSGHSNQPQHF.

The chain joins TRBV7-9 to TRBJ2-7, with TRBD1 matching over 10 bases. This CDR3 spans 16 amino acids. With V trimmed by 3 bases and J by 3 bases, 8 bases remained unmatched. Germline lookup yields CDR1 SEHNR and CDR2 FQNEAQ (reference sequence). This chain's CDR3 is CASSLGYRTGGYEQYF. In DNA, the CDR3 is TGTGCCAGCAGCTTGGGATATAGGACAGGGGGCTACGAGCAGTACTTC.

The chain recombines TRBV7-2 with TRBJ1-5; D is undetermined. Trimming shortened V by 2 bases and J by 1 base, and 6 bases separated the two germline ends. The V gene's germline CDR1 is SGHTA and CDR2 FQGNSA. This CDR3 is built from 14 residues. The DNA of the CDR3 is TGTGCCAGCAGCTTACATAGGAGCAATCAGCCCCAGCATTTT. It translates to CASSLHRSNQPQHF. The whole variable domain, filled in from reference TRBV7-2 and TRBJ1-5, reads GAGVSQSPSNKVTEKGKDVELRCDPISGHTALYWYRQSLGQGLEFLIYFQGNSAPDKSGLPSDRFSAERTGGSVSTLTIQRTQQEDSAVYLCASSLHRSNQPQHFGDGTRLSIL.

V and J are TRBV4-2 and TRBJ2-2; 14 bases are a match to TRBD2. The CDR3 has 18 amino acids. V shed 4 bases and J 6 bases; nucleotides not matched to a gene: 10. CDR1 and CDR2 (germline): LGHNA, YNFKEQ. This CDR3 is CASSPTGLAGGRSGELFF. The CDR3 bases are TGTGCCAGCAGCCCCACTGGACTAGCGGGAGGTCGCTCCGGGGAGCTGTTTTTT.

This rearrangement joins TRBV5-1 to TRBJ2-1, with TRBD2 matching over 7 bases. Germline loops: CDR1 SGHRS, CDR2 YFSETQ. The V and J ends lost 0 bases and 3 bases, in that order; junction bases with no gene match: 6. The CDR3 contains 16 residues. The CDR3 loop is CASSLDILAYYNEQFF. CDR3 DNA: TGCGCCAGCAGCTTGGATATACTAGCGTACTACAATGAGCAGTTCTTC.

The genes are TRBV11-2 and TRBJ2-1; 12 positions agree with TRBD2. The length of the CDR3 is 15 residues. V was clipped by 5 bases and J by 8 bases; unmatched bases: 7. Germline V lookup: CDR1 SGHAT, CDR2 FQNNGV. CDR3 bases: TGTGCCAGCAGCGCGGGACTAGCGGGTAAATATGAGCAGTTCTTC. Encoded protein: CASSAGLAGKYEQFF.

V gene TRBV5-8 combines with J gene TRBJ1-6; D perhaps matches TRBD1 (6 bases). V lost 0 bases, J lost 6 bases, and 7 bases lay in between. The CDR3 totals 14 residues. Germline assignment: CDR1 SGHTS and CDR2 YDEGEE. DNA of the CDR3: TGTGCCAGCAGCTTGGCCAGGGGTAATTCACCCCTCCACTTT. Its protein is CASSLARGNSPLHF.

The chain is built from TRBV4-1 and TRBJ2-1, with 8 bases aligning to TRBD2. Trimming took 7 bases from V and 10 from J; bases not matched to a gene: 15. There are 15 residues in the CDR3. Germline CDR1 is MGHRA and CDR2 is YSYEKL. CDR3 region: CASTRLTSGRAEQFF. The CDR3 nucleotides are TGCGCCAGCACCCGTCTTACCAGCGGGAGAGCAGAGCAGTTCTTC.

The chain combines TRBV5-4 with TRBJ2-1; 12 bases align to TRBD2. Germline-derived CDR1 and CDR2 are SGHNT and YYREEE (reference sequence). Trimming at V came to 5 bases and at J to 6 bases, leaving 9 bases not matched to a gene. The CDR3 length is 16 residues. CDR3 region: CASSFLAGGYFNEQFF. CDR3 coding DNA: TGTGCCAGCAGTTTTCTAGCGGGAGGGTATTTCAATGAGCAGTTCTTC.

In nucleotides, the CDR3 is TGTGCCAGCAGCTTACCAGGGGGCTATGGCTACACCTTC. It translates to CASSLPGGYGYTF. The V and J genes are TRBV7-2 and TRBJ1-2, with 7 bases lining up with TRBD1. The CDR3 covers 13 residues. Looked up from germline, CDR1 is SGHTA and CDR2 is FQGNSA. Trimming removed 2 bases from V and 4 bases from J; junction bases left unmatched: 1.

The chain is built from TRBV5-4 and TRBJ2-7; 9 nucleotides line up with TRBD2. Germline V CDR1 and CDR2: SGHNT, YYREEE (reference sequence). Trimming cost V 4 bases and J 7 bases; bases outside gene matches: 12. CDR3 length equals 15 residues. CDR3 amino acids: CASSPRLAEVDEQYF. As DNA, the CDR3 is TGTGCCAGCAGCCCAAGACTAGCGGAGGTTGATGAGCAGTACTTC.

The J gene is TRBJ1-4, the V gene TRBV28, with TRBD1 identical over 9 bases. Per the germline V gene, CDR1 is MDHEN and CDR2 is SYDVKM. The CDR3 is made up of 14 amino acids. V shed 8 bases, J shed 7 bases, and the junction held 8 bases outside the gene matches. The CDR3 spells CASGRDRASEKLFF. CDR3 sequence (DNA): TGTGCCAGCGGCCGGGACAGGGCAAGTGAAAAACTGTTTTTT.

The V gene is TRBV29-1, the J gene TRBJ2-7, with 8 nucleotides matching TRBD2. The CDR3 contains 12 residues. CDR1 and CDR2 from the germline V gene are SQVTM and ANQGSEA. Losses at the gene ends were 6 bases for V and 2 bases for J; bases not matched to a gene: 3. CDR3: CSVGLAAYEQYF. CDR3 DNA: TGCAGCGTCGGACTAGCCGCCTACGAGCAGTACTTC.

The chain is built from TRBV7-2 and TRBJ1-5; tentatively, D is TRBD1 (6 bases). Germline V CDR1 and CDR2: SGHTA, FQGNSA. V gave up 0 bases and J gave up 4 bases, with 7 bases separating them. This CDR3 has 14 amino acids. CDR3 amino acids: CASSLAGGNQPQHF. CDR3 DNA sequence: TGTGCCAGCAGCTTAGCAGGGGGAAATCAGCCCCAGCATTTT.

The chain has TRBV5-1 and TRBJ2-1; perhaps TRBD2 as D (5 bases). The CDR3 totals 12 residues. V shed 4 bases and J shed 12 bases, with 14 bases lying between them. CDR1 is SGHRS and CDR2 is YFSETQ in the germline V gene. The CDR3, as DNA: TGCGCCAGCAGCCTACTAGGGCTAGGGCAGTTCTTC. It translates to CASSLLGLGQFF.